This T cell receptor (beta chain) was obtained from a study of T cell repertoires in cytomegalovirus infection. The V and J ends lost 4 bases and 4 bases, in that order; junction bases with no gene match: 4. This CDR3 has 14 residues. MiXCR, run by TCRdb on the reads, gives a single entry per CDR3 protein. The sample shows some 180,000 distinct CDR3 sequences, about 15% of them seen only once. This TCR derives from a human donor in good health (CMV status not recorded). Some clones in this sample may be carry-over from other donors' samples. Sequencing used CD8+ T cells from PBMCs. V and J are TRBV12-3 or TRBV12-4 and TRBJ2-3; 8 nucleotides line up with TRBD1. CDR3 region: CASSWTGFPDTQYF. As DNA, the CDR3 is TGTGCCAGCAGTTGGACAGGGTTCCCAGATACGCAGTATTTT.